The clone carrying this T cell receptor beta chain was seen only once. This sample is part of a study of identifying expanded T cells in peripheral blood. Only in-frame clones appear in the TCRdb table, and some are missing; sequencing was by immunoSEQ multiplex PCR. Of just over 90,000 clones listed, around nine tenths were seen once; the top ten hold roughly 3.8%. Germline V gene data show CDR1 as MGHRA and CDR2 as YSYEKL. The CDR3 is made up of 15 amino acids. The germline V and J ends were trimmed by 0 bases and 3 bases, with 12 bases remaining between them. No infections or other immune events were documented during collection.

This sequence originates from a person aged 18 to 75 in good health. The chain combines TRBV4-1 with TRBJ2-7; D call uncertain. The sample was blood. The CDR3: CASSQERYSYYEQYF. CDR3 nucleotide sequence: TGCGCCAGCAGCCAAGAGCGGTACAGTTACTACGAGCAGTACTTC.